This T cell receptor (beta chain) was captured by sequencing in a study of blood T cell repertoires in COVID-19. Study-level background: Material from acute and convalescent COVID-19 was sourced from the United States, Italy and Spain. Sample material is recorded as cDNA or gDNA derived from T cells, B-cell-depleted T cells, or PBMCs.

The Seattle site enrolled patients during active infection and followed them longitudinally. The germline V gene encodes CDR1 SNHLY and CDR2 FYNNEI. CDR3 length: 16 residues. V was clipped by 0 bases and J by 4 bases; unmatched bases: 8. Methods used by the authors: Reference gene primers were amplified, and this amplification served to estimate nucleated cell counts. Here immunoSEQ multiplex PCR was the method, and the copy in TCRdb shows in-frame clones only, minus some. Clone size and V and J calls were adopted from that table, with D and trimming inferred from the DNA. The repertoire holds around 150,000 clones, with roughly 90% as singletons.

The sample consisted of peripheral blood. The clonotype was recovered from a man aged 25-40 years with COVID-19, enrolled during active disease. The rearrangement uses TRBV2 and TRBJ2-7; 8 bases are shared with TRBD1. This CDR3 is CASSEALGTGDYEQYF. The CDR3 coding sequence is TGTGCCAGCAGTGAAGCGCTTGGGACAGGAGATTACGAGCAGTACTTC.